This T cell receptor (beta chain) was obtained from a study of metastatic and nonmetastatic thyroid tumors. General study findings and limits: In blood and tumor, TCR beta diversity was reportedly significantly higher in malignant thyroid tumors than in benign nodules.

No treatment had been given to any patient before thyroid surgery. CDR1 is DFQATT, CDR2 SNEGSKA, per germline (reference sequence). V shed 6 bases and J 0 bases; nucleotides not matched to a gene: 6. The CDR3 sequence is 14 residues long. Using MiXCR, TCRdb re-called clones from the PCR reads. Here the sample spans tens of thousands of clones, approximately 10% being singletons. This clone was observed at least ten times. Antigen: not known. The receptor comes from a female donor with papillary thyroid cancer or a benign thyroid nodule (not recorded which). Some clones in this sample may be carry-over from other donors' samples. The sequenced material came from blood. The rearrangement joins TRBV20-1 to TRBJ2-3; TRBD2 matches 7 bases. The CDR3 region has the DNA TGCAGTGCCACCGGCGGGGGTAGCACAGATACGCAGTATTTT. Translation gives CSATGGGSTDTQYF.